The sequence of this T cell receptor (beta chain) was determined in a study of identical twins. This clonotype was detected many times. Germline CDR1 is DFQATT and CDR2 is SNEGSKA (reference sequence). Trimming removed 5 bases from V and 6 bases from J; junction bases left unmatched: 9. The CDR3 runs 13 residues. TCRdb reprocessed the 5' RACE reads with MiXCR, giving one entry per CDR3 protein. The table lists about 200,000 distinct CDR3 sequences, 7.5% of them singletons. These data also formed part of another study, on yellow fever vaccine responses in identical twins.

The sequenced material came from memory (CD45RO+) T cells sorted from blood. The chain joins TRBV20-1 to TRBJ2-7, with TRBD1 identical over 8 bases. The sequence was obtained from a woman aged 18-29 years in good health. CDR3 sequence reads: CSAPQGERREQYF. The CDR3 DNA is TGCAGTGCTCCACAGGGGGAGCGGCGCGAGCAGTACTTC.